These 9 T cell receptor beta chains were all obtained from the same sample, sequenced in a study of metastatic and nonmetastatic thyroid tumors. TCRdb redid the clone calls on the PCR reads using MiXCR. The sample has 10,000 to 15,000 clones; 9% to 13% are singletons. Every patient was untreated before thyroid surgery. Material for sequencing was blood. All receptors derive from a female donor with papillary thyroid cancer or a benign thyroid nodule (not recorded which). Some clones in this sample may be carry-over from other donors' samples.

In its sample, this clone is medium-sized. V usage is TRBV28 and J usage is TRBJ1-6; D is undetermined. CDR1 is MDHEN and CDR2 is SYDVKM in the germline V gene. This CDR3 region has 12 residues. V dropped 5 bases and J dropped 13 bases, with 12 bases sitting between them. The CDR3 coding sequence is TGTGCCAGCAGTCCGCCCCGCGGGCCCCTCCACTTT. Translating gives CASSPPRGPLHF.

This clone has at least ten counts. The chain recombines TRBV19 with TRBJ2-3, with a weak D call TRBD2 (5 bases). The CDR3 is made up of 13 amino acids. With 4 bases removed from V and 0 bases from J, the gap between germline ends came to 5 bases. Per germline, CDR1 LNHDA and CDR2 SQIVND (reference sequence). The CDR3 DNA reads TGTGCCAGTAGTAGCGGGAGCACAGATACGCAGTATTTT. It translates to CASSSGSTDTQYF.

Concerning this clone: No conserved phenylalanine or tryptophan is present at the end of the CDR3, so a read error is the likely explanation. It is unclear where the CDR3 begins or ends on the DNA, so no DNA is shown, and the CDR3 is as TCRdb lists it. The chain has TRBV6-1 and TRBJ2-5; the listed D gene, TRBD1, was not tested against the DNA. CDR1 and CDR2 (germline): MNHNS, SASEGT. The CDR3 is 13 amino acids long, termini counted. This CDR3 is CASSPGGWGTRYY.

A remark on this clone: A read error may be the cause here, since a much bigger clone is one base away. This chain joins TRBV29-1 and TRBJ1-1, with D uncertain. Germline CDR1 reads SQVTM; CDR2 reads ANQGSEA. This CDR3 is built from 13 residues. V lost 6 bases and J lost 5, with 16 bases in between. CDR3 protein: CSVFGVAKTEAFF. For the CDR3, the DNA is TGCAGCGTGTTTGGGGTAGCGAAAACTGAAGCTTTCTTT. The full variable domain, its missing parts supplied by reference TRBV29-1 and TRBJ1-1, is SAVISQKPSRDICQRGTSLTIQCQVDSQVTMMFWYRQQPGQSLTLIATANQGSEATYESGFVIDKFPISRPNLTFSTLTVSNMSPEDSSIYLCSVFGVAKTEAFFGQGTRLTVV.

In its sample, this clone ranks as medium-sized. V usage is TRBV24-1 and J usage is TRBJ2-7; no definite D call. V was pared by 2 bases and J by 2 bases, with 12 bases between. Per germline, CDR1 KGHDR and CDR2 SFDVKD. The CDR3 has 15 residues. CDR3 protein: CATSDSYGRTYEQYF. CDR3 nucleotides: TGTGCCACCAGTGATTCGTACGGACGGACCTACGAGCAGTACTTC.

The chain carries TRBV25-1 and TRBJ1-1; D call uncertain. There are 14 residues in the CDR3. Germline V gene lookup returns CDR1 MGHDK and CDR2 SYGVNS. With 11 bases removed from V and 3 bases from J, the gap between germline ends came to 19 bases. CDR3 nucleotides: TGTGCCGGCAATAACGGAGGTAAGGACACTGAAGCTTTCTTT. Translated: CAGNNGGKDTEAFF.

This clone was detected ten times or more. Possible read error: a much larger clone is one base away. J is TRBJ1-2 and V is TRBV19; perhaps TRBD1 as D (5 bases). This CDR3 contains 13 residues. CDR1 LNHDA and CDR2 SQIVND come from the germline V gene (reference sequence). Trimming stripped 7 bases from V and 3 bases from J, with 12 bases between. CDR3 coding DNA: TGTGCCAGTATTGGGGGACCCCACTATGGCTACACCTTC. It codes for CASIGGPHYGYTF. The whole variable domain, filled in from reference TRBV19 and TRBJ1-2, reads DGGITQSPKYLFRKEGQNVTLSCEQNLNHDAMYWYRQDPGQGLRLIYYSQIVNDFQKGDIAEGYSVSREKKESFPLTVTSAQKNPTAFYLCASIGGPHYGYTFGSGTRLTVV.

This clone was counted at least ten times. This sequence joins TRBV6-1 and TRBJ1-1, with 7 bases matching TRBD1. CDR3 size: 17 residues. The ends lost 6 bases at V and 0 bases at J; junction bases unmatched: 13. The germline gives CDR1 MNHNS, CDR2 SASEGT. The CDR3 loop is CASRVGMTTGVNTEAFF. The CDR3 DNA reads as TGTGCCAGCAGAGTGGGGATGACCACAGGGGTGAACACTGAAGCTTTCTTT.

This clone has a count of ten or more. A read error is possible here, since a much larger clone lies one base away. J is TRBJ2-5 and V is TRBV30, with TRBD1 matching 7 bases. Germline values: CDR1 GTSNPN, CDR2 SVGIG (reference sequence). The CDR3 runs to 15 residues. V lost 5 bases, J lost 7 bases, and 16 bases stayed unmatched. The CDR3 DNA sequence: TGTGCCTGGTGTGCTTCCGGGACAGCCTCTATGACCCAGTACTTC. Encoded protein: CAWCASGTASMTQYF.